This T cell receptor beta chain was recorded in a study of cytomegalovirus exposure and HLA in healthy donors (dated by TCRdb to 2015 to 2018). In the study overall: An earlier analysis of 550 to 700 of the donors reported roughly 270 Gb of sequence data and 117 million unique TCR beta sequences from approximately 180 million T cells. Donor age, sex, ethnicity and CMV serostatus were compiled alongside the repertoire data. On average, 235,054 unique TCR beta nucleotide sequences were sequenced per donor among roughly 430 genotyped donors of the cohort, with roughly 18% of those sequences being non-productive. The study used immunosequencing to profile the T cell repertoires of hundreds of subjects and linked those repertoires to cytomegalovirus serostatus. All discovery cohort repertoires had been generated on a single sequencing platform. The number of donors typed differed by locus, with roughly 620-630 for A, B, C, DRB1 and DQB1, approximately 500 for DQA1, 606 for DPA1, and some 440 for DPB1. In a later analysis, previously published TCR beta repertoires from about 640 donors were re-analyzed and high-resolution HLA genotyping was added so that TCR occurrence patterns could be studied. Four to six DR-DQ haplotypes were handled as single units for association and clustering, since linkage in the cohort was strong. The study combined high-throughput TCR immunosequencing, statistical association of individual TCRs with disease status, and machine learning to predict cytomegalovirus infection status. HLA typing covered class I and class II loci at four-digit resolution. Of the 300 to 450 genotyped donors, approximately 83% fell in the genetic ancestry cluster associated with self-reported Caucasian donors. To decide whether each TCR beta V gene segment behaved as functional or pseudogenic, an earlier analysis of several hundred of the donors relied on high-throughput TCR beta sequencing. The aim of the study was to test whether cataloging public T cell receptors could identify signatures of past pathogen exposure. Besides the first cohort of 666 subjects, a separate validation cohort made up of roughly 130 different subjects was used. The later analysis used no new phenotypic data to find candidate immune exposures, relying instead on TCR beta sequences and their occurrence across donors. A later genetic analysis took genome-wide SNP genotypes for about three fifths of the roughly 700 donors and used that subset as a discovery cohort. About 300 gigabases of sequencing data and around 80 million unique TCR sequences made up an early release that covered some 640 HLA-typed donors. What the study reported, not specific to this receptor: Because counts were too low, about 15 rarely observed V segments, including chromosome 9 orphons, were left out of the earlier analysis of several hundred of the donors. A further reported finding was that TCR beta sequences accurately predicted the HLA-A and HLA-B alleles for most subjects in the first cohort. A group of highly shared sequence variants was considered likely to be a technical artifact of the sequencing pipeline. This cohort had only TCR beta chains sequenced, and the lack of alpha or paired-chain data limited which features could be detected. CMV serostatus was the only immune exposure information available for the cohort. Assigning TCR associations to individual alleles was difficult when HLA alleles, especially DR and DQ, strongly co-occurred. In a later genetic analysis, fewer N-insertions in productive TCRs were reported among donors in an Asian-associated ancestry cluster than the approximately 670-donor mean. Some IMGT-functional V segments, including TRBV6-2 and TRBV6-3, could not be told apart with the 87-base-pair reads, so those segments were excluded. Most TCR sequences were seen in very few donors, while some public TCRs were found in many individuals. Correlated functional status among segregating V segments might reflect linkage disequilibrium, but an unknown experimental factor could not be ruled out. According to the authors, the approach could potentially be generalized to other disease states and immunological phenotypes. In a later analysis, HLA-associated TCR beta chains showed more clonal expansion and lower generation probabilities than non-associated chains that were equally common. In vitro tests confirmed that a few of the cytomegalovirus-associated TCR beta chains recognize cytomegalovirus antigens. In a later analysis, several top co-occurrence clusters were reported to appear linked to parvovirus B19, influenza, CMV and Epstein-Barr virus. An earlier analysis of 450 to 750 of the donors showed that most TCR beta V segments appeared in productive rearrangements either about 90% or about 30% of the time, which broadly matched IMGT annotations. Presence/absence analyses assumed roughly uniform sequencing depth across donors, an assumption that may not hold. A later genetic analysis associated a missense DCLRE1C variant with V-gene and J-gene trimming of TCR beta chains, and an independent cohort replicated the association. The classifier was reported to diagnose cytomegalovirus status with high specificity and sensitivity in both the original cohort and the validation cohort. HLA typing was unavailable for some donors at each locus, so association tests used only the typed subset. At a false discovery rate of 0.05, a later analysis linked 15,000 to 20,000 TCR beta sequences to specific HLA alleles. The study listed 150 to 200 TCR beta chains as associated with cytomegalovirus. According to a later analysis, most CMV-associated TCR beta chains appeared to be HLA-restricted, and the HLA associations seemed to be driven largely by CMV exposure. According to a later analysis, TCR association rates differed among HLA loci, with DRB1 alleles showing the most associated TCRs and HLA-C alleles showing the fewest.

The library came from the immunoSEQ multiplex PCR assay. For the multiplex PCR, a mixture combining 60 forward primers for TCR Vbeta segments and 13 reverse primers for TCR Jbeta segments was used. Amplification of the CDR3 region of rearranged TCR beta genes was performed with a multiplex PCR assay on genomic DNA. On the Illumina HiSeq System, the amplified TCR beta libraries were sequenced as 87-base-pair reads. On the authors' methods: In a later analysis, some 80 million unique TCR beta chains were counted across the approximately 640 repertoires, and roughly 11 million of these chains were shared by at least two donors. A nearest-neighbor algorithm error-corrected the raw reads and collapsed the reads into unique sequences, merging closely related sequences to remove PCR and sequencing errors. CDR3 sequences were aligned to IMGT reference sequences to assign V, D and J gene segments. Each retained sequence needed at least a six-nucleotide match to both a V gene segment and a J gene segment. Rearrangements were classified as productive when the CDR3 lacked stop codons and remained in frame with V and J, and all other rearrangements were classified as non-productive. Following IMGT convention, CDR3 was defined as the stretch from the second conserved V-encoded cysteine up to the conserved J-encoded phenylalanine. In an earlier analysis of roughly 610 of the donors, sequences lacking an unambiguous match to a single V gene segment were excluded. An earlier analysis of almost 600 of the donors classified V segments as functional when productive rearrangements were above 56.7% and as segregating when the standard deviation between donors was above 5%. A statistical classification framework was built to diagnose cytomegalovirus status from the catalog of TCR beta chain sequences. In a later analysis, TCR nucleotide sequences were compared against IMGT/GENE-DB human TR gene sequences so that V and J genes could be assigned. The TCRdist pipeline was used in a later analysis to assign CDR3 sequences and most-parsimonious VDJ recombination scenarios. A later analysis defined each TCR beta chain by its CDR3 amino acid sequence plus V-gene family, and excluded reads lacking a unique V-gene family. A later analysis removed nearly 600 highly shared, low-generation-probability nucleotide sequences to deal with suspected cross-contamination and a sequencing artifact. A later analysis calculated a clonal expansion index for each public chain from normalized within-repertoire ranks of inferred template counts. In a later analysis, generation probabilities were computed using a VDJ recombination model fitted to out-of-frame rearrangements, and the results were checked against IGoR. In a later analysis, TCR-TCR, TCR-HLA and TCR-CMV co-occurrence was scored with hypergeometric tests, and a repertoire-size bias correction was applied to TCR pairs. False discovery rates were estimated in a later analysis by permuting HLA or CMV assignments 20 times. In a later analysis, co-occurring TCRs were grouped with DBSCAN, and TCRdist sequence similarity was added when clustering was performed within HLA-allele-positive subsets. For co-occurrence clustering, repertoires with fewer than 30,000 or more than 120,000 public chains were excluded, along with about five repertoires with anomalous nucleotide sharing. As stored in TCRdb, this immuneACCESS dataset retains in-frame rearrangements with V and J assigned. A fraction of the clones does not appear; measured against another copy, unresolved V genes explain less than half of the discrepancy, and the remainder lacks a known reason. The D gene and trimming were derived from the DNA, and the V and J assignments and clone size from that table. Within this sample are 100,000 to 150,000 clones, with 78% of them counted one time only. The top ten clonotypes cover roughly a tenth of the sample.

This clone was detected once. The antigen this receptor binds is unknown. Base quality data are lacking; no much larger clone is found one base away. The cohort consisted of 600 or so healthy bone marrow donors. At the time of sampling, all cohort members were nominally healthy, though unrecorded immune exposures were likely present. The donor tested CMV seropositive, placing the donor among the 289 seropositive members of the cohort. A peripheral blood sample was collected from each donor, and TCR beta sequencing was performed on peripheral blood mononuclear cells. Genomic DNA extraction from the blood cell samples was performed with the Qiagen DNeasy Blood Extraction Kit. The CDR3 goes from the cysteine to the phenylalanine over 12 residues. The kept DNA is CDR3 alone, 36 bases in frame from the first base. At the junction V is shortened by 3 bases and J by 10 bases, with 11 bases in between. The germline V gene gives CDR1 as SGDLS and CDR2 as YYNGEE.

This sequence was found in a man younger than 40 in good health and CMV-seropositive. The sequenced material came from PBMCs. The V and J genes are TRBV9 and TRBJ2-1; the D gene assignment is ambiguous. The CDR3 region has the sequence CASSEDYTEQFF. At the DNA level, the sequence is TGTGCCAGCAGCGAAGATTATACAGAGCAGTTCTTC.